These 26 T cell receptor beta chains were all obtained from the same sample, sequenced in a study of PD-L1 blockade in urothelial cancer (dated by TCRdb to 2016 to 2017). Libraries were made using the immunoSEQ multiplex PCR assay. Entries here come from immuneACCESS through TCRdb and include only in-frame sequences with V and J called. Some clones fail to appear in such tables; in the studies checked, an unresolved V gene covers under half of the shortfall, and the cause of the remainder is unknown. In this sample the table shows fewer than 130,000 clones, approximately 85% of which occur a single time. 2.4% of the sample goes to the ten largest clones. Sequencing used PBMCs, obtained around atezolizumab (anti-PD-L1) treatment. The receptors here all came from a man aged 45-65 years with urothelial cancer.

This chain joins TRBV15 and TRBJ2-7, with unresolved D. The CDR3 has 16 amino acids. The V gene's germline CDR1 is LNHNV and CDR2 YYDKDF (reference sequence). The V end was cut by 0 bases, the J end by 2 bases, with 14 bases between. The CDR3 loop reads CATSREFGEVPYEQYF. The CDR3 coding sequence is TGTGCCACCAGCAGAGAATTCGGAGAGGTCCCCTACGAGCAGTACTTC.

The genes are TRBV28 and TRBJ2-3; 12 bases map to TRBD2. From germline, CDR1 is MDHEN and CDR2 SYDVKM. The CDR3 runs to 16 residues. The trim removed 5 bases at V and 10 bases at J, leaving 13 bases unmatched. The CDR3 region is CASSPPGRTSGKAQYF. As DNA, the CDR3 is TGTGCCAGCAGTCCACCGGGTCGGACTAGCGGGAAGGCGCAGTATTTT. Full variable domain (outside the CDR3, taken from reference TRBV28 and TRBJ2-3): DVKVTQSSRYLVKRTGEKVFLECVQDMDHENMFWYRQDPGLGLRLIYFSYDVKMKEKGDIPEGYSVSREKKERFSLILESASTNQTSMYLCASSPPGRTSGKAQYFGPGTRLTVL.

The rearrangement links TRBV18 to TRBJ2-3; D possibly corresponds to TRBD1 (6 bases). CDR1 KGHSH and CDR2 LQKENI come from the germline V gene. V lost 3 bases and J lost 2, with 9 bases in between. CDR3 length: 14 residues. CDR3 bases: TGTGCCAGCTCACCGGGGGCAAACACAGATACGCAGTATTTT. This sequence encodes CASSPGANTDTQYF.

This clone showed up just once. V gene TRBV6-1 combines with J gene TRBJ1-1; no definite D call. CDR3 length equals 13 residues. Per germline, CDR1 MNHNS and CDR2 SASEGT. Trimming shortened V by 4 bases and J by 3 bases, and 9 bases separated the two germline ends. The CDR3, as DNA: TGTGCCAGCAGTGTTGTGGTAGACACTGAAGCTTTCTTT. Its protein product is CASSVVVDTEAFF.

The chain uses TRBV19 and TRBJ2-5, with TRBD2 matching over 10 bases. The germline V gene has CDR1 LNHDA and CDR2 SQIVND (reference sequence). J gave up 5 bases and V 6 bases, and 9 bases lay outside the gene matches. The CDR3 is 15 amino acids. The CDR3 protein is CASSESSGSFETQYF. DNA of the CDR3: TGTGCCAGTAGCGAATCTAGCGGGAGTTTTGAGACCCAGTACTTC.

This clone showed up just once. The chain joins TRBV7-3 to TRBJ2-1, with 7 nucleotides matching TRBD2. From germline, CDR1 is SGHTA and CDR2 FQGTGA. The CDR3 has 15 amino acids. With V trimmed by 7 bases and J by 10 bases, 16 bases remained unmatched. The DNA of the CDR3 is TGTGCCAGCACTAAAGGTTCGGGCGGGAGTGGCGAGCAGTTCTTC. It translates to CASTKGSGGSGEQFF.

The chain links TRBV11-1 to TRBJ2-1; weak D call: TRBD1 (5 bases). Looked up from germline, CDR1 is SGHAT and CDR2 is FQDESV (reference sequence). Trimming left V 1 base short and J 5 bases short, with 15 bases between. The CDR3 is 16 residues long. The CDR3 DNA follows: TGTGCCAGCAGCTTAGTGGGGCTGAGCAGGGACAATGAGCAGTTCTTC. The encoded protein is CASSLVGLSRDNEQFF.

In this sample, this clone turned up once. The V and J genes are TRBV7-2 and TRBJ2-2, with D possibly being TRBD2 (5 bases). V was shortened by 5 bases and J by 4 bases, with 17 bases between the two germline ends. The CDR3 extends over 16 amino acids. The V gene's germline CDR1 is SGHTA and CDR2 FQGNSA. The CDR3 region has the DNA TGTGCCAGCAGCCGCGCCGGGGTAGCCGGCACCGGGGAGCTGTTTTTT. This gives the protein CASSRAGVAGTGELFF.

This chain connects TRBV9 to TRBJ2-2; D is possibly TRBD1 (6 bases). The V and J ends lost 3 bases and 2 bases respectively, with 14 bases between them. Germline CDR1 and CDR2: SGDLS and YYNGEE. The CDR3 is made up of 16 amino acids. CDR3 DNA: TGTGCCAGCAGCGCCCAGGGGCCCCGCAACACCGGGGAGCTGTTTTTT. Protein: CASSAQGPRNTGELFF.

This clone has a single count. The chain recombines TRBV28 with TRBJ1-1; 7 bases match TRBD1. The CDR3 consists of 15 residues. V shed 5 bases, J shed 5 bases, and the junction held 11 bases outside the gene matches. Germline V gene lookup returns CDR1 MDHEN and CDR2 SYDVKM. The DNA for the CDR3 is TGTGCCAGCAGTCTCCCTGGAGGGGGCGTGACTGAAGCTTTCTTT. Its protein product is CASSLPGGGVTEAFF.

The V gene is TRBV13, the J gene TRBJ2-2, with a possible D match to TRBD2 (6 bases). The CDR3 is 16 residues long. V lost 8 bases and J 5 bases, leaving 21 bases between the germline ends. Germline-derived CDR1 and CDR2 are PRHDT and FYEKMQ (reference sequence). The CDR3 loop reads CASRLGEAGNTGELFF. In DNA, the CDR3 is TGTGCCAGCCGGCTAGGAGAGGCGGGAAATACCGGGGAGCTGTTTTTT.

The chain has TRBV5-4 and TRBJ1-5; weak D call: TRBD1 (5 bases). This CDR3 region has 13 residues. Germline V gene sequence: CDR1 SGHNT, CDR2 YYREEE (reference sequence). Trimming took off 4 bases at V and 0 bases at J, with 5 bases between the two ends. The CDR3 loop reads CASSTGSNQPQHF. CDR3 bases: TGTGCCAGCAGCACAGGTAGCAATCAGCCCCAGCATTTT.

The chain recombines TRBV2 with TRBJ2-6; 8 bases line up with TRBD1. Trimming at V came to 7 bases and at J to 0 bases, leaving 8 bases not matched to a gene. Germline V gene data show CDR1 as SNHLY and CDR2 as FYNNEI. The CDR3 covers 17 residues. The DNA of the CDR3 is TGTGCCAGCAAAACCGGGACAGGCCCCTCTGGGGCCAACGTCCTGACTTTC. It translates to CASKTGTGPSGANVLTF.

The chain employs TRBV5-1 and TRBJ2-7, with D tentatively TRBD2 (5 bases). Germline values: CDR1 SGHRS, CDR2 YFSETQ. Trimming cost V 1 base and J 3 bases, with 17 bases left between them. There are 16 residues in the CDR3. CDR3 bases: TGCGCCAGCAGCTTGAGTTCGGGGAGCCTCAACTACGAGCAGTACTTC. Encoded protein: CASSLSSGSLNYEQYF.

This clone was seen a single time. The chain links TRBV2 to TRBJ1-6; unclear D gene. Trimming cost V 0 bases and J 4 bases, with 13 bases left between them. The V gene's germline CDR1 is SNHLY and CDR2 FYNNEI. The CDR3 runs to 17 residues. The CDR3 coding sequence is TGTGCCAGCAGTGAAGCGTTAAGTTGGGCATATAATTCACCCCTCCACTTT. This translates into CASSEALSWAYNSPLHF.

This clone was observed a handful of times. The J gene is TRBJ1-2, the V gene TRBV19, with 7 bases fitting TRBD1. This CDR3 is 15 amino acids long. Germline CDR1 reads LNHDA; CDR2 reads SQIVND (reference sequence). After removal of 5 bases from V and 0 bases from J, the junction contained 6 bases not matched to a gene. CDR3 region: CASSEGANTNYGYTF. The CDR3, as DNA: TGTGCCAGTAGTGAGGGGGCGAACACTAACTATGGCTACACCTTC.

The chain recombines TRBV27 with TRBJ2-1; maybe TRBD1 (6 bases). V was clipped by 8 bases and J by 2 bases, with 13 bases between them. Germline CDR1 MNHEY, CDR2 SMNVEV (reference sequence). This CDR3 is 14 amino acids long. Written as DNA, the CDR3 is TGTGCCAGCCATACCGGGACAACCTACAATGAGCAGTTCTTC. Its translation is CASHTGTTYNEQFF.

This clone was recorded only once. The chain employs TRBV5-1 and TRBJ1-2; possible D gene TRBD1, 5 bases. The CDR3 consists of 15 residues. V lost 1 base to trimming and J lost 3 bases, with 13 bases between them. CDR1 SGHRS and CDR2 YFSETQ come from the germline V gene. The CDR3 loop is CASSLFSGSDYGYTF. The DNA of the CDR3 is TGCGCCAGCAGCTTGTTCTCAGGGTCAGACTATGGCTACACCTTC.

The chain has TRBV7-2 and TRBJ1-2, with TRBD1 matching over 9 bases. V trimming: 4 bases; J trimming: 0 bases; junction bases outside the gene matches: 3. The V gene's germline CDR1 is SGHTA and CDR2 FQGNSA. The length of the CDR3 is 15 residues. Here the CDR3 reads CASSSTGGANYGYTF. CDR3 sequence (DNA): TGTGCCAGCAGCTCGACAGGGGGAGCTAACTATGGCTACACCTTC.

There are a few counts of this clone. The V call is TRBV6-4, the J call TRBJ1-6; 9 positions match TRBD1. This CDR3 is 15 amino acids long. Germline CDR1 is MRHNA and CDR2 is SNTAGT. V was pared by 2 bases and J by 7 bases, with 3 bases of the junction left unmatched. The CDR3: CASSDKTGGNSPLHF. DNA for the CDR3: TGTGCCAGCAGTGACAAGACAGGGGGAAATTCACCCCTCCACTTT.

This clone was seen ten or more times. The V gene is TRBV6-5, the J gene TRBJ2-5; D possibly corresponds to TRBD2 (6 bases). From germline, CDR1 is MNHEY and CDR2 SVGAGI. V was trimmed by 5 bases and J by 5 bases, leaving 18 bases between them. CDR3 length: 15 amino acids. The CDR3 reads CASSRIAAPKETQYF. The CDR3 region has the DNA TGTGCCAGCAGTCGAATAGCGGCCCCCAAGGAGACCCAGTACTTC.

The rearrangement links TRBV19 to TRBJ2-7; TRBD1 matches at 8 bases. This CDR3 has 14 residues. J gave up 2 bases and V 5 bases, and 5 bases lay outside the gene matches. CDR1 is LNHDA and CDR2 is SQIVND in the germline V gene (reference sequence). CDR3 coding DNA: TGTGCCAGTAGTGTTGCAGGGGGCCCCTACGAGCAGTACTTC. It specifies CASSVAGGPYEQYF.

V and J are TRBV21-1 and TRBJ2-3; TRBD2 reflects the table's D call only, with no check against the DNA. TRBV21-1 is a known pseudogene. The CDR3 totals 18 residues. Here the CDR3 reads CASSKEGGLRAGTDTQYF. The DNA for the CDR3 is TGTGCCAGCAGCAAAGAGGGCGGTTTGCGGGCTGGCACAGATACGCAGTATTTT.

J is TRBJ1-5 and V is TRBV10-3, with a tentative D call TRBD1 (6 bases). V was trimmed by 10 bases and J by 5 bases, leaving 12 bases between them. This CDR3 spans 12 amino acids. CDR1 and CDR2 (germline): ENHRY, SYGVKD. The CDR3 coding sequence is TGTGCCACAGGACAGCCCGATCAGCCCCAGCATTTT. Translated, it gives CATGQPDQPQHF.

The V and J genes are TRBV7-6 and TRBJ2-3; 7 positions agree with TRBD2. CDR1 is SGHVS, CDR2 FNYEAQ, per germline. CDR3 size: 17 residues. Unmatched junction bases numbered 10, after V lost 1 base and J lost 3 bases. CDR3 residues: CASSLEEPGRGTDTQYF. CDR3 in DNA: TGTGCCAGCAGCTTAGAAGAGCCGGGGAGGGGTACAGATACGCAGTATTTT.

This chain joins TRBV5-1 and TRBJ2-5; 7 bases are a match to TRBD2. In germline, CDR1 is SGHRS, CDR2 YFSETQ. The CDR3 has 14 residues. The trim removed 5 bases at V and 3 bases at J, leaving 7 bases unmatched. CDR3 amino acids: CASRPGGGEETQYF. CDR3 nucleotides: TGCGCCAGCAGGCCGGGGGGTGGCGAAGAGACCCAGTACTTC.